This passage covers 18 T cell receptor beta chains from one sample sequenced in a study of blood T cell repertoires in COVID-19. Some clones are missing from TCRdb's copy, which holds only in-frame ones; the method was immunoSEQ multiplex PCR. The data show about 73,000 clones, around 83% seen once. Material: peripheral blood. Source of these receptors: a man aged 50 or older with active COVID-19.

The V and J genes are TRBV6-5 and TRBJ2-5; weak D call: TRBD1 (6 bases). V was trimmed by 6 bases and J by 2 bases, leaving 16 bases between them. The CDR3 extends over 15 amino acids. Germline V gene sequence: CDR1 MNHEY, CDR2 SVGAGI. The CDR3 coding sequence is TGTGCCAGCAGCCGATTCAGGGGTGGGCAAGAGACCCAGTACTTC. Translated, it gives CASSRFRGGQETQYF.

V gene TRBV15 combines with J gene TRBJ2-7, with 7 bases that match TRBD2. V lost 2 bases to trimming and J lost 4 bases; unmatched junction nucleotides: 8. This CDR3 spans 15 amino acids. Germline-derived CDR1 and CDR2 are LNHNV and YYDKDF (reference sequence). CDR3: CATSRSTSPRYEQYF. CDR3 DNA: TGTGCCACCAGCAGATCGACTAGCCCTCGATACGAGCAGTACTTC.

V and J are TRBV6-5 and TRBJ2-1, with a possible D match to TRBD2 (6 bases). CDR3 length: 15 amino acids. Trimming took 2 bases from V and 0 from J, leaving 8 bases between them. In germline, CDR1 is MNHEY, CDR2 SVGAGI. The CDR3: CASSYGAGSYNEQFF. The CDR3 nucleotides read TGTGCCAGCAGTTACGGAGCGGGCTCCTACAATGAGCAGTTCTTC.

CDR3 amino acids: CASSLNRGDYGYTF. The CDR3 DNA reads TGTGCCAGCAGCTTAAACCGGGGAGACTATGGCTACACCTTC. The V call is TRBV7-2, the J call TRBJ1-2; the D is unclear. V was trimmed by 2 bases and J by 3 bases, leaving 10 bases between them. This CDR3 is 14 amino acids long. CDR1 is SGHTA and CDR2 is FQGNSA in the germline V gene.

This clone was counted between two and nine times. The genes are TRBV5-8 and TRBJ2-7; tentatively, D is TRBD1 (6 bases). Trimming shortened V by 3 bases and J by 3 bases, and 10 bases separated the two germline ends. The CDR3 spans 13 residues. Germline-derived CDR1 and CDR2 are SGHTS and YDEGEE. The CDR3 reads CASSYDRIYEQYF. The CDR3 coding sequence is TGTGCCAGCAGCTACGACAGGATCTACGAGCAGTACTTC.

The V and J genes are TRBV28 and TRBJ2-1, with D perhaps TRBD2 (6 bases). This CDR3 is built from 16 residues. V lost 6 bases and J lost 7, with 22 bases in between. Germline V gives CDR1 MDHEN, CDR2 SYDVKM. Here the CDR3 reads CASSPGHWGLRNEQFF. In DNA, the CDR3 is TGTGCCAGCAGCCCCGGGCACTGGGGACTGCGGAATGAGCAGTTCTTC.

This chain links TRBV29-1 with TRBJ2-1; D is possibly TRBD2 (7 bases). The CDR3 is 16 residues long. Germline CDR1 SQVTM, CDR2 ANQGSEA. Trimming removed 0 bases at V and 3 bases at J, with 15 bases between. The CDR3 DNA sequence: TGCAGCGTTGAAGACGAATGGGGGGGACACTACAATGAGCAGTTCTTC. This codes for CSVEDEWGGHYNEQFF.

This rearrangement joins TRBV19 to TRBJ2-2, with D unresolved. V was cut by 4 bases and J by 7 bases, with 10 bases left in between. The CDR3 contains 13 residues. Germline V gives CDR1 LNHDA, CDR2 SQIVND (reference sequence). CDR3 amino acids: CASSTPWSGELFF. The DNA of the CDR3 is TGTGCCAGTAGTACCCCCTGGAGCGGGGAGCTGTTTTTT.

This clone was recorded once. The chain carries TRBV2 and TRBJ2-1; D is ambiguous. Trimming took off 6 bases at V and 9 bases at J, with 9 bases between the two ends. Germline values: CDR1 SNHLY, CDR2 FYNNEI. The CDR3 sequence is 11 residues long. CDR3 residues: CASSGWSEQFF. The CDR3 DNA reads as TGTGCCAGCAGCGGATGGAGTGAGCAGTTCTTC.

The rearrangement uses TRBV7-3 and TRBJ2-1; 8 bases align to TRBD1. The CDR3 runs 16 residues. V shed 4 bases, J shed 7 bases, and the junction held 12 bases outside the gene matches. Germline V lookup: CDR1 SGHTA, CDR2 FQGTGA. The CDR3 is CASSSSGRQGRNEQFF. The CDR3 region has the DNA TGTGCCAGCAGCTCTTCCGGGAGACAGGGGAGGAATGAGCAGTTCTTC.

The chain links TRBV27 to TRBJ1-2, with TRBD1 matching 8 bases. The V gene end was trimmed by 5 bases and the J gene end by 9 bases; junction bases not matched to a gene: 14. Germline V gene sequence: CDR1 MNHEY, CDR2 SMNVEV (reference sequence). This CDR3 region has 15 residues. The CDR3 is CASSNPTGQGRRYTF. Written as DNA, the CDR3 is TGTGCCAGCAGTAACCCAACAGGACAGGGTCGACGCTACACCTTC.

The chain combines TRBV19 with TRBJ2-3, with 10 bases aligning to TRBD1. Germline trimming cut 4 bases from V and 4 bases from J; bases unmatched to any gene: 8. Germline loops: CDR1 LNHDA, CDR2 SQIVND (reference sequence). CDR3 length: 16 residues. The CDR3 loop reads CASSTRDRGWADTQYF. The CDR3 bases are TGTGCCAGTAGTACCCGGGACAGGGGATGGGCAGATACGCAGTATTTT.

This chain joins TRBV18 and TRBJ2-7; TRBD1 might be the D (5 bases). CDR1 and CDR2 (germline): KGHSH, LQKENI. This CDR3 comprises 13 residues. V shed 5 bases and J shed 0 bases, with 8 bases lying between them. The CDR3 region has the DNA TGTGCCAGCTCATCAGGGATCTCCTACGAGCAGTACTTC. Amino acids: CASSSGISYEQYF.

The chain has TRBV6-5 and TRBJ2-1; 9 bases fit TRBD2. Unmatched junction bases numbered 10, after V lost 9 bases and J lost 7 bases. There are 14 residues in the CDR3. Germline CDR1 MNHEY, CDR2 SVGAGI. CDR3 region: CASYLAGVLNEQFF. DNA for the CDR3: TGTGCCAGTTACTTAGCGGGAGTTTTAAATGAGCAGTTCTTC.

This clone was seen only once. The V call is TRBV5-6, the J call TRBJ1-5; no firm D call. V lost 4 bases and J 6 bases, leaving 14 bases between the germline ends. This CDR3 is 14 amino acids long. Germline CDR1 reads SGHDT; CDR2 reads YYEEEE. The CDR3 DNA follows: TGTGCCAGCAGCCCGGGGTGGGGAGCTCAGCCCCAGCATTTT. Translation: CASSPGWGAQPQHF.

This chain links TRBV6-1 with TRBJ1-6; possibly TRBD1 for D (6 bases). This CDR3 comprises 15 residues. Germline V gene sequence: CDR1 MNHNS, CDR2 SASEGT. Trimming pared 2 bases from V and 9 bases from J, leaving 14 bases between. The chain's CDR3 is CASSEMAGVGSPLHF. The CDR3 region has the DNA TGTGCCAGCAGTGAAATGGCAGGGGTTGGTTCACCCCTCCACTTT.

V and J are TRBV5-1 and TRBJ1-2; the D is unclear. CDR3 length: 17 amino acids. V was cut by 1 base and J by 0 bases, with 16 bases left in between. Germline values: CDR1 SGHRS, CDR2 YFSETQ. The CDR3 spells CASSLSAGVGANYGYTF. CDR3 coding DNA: TGCGCCAGCAGCTTGTCGGCTGGGGTGGGAGCTAACTATGGCTACACCTTC.

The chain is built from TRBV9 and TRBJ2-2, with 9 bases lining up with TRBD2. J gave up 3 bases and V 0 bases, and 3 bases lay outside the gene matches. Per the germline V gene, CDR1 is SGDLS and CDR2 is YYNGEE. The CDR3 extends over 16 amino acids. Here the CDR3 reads CASSVDPSGDTGELFF. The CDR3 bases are TGTGCCAGCAGCGTAGATCCTAGCGGGGACACCGGGGAGCTGTTTTTT.